Sequencing of this TCR beta chain was carried out in a study of early T cells in non-severe SARS-CoV-2 infection. The CDR3 is 15 amino acids. Between the trimmed V and J ends, which lost 5 bases and 0 bases, there was a span of 14 bases. Germline CDR1 is KGHSH and CDR2 is LQKENI. This clonotype came up a few times. TCRdb re-analysed the 5' RACE reads in MiXCR, keeping a single row per CDR3 protein. Of roughly 110,000 distinct CDR3 sequences listed, more than 9.5% are singletons. This receptor was obtained from an adult who was a healthcare worker with PCR-confirmed SARS-CoV-2 infection or an uninfected control (not recorded which). The chain carries TRBV18 and TRBJ2-7, with D possibly matching TRBD1 (5 bases). Sequenced input: whole blood. The CDR3 sequence is CASSGALDSSYEQYF. The CDR3 DNA follows: TGTGCCAGCTCAGGGGCACTTGATAGCTCCTACGAGCAGTACTTC.